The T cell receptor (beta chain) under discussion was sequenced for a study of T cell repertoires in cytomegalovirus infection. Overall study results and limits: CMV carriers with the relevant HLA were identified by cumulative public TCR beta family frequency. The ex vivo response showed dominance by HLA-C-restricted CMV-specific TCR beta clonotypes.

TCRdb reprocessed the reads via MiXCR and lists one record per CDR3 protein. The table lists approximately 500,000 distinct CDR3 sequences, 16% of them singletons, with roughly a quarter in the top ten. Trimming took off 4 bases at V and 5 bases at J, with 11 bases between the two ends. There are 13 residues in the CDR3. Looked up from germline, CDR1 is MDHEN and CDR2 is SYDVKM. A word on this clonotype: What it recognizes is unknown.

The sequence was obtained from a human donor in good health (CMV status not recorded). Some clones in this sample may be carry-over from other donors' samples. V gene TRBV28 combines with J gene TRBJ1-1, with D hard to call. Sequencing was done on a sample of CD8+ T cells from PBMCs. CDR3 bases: TGTGCCAGCAGTTCGGGGTTGAGGACTGAAGCTTTCTTT. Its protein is CASSSGLRTEAFF.